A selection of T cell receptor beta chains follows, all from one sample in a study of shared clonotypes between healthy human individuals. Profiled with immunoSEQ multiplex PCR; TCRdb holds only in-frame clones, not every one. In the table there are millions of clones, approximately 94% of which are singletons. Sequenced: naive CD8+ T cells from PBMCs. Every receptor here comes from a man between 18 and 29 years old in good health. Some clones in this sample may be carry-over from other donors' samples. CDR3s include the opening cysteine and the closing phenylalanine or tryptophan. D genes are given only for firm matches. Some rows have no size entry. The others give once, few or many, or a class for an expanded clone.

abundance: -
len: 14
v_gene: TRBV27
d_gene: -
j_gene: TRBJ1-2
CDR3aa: CASNPGGRGYGYTF
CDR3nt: TGTGCCAGCAACCCGGGGGGCAGGGGCTATGGCTACACCTTC

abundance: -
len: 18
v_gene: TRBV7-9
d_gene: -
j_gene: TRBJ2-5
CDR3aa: CASSPPEASERGQETQYF
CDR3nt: TGTGCCAGCAGCCCGCCGGAAGCTAGCGAACGGGGCCAAGAGACCCAGTACTTC

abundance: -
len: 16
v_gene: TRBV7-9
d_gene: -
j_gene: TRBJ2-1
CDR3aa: CASSRLLGGPYNEQFF
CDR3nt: TGTGCCAGCAGCAGATTGCTGGGAGGCCCATACAATGAGCAGTTCTTC

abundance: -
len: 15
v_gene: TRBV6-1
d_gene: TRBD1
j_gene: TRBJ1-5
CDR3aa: CASQPWTGRYQPQHF
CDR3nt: TGTGCCAGCCAGCCGTGGACAGGGAGATATCAGCCCCAGCATTTT

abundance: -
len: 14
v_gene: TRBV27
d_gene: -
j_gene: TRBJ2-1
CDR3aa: CASSFGSNHNEQFF
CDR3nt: TGTGCCAGCAGTTTCGGGTCAAACCACAATGAGCAGTTCTTC

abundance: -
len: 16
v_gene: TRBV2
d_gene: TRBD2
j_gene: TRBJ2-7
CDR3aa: CASSDLTSGPMDEQYF
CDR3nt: TGTGCCAGCAGTGATCTGACTAGCGGCCCCATGGACGAGCAGTACTTC

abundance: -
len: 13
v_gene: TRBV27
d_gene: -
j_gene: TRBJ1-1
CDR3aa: CASGRGLGTEAFF
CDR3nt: TGTGCCAGCGGCCGGGGATTGGGCACTGAAGCTTTCTTT

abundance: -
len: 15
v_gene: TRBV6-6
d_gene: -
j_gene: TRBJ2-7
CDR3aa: CASHHWAGGVYEQYF
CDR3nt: TGTGCCAGCCATCATTGGGCGGGCGGTGTTTACGAGCAGTACTTC

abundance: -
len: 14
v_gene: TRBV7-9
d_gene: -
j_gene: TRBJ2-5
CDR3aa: CASSYPEDQETQYF
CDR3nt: TGTGCCAGCAGCTATCCCGAGGACCAAGAGACCCAGTACTTC

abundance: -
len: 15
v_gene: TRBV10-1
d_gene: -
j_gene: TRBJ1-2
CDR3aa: CASRVRQIANYGYTF
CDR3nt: TGCGCCAGTCGAGTGCGACAGATAGCTAACTATGGCTACACCTTC

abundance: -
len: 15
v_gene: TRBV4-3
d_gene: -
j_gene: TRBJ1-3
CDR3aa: CASSLGRTSGNTIYF
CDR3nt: TGCGCCAGCAGTCTGGGACGGACCTCGGGGAACACCATATATTTT

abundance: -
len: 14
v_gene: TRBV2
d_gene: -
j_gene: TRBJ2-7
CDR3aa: CASSGPGRQYEQYF
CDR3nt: TGTGCCAGCAGCGGGCCGGGACGACAATACGAGCAGTACTTC

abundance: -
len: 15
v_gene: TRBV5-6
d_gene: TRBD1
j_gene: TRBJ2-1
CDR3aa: CASSSGTGPYNEQFF
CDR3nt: TGTGCCAGCAGCTCAGGGACAGGGCCCTACAATGAGCAGTTCTTC

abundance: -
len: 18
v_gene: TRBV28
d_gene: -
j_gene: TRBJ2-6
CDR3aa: CASSLYPGGISGANVLTF
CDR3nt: TGTGCCAGCAGTTTATACCCCGGGGGTATCTCTGGGGCCAACGTCCTGACTTTC

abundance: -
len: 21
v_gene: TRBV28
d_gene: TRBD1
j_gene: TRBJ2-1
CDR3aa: CASSLSLTGTGGLSSYNEQFF
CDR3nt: TGTGCCAGCAGTCTCAGTCTCACCGGGACAGGGGGCCTTAGCTCCTACAATGAGCAGTTCTTC

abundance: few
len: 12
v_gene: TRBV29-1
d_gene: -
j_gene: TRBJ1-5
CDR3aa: CSVRTESFAQHF
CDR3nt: TGCAGCGTTCGGACAGAGAGCTTCGCCCAGCATTTT

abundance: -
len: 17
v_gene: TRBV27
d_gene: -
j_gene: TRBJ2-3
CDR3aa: CASSFQVRARSTDTQYF
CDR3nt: TGTGCCAGCAGTTTTCAAGTGAGAGCACGTAGCACAGATACGCAGTATTTT

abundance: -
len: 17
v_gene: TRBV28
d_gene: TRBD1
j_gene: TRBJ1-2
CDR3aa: CASSTLTGEGINYGYTF
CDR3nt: TGTGCCAGCAGTACCCTGACAGGGGAGGGGATTAACTATGGCTACACCTTC

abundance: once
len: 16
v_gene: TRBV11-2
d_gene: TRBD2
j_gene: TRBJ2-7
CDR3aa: CASSLVLGAGEGEQYF
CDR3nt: TGTGCCAGCAGCTTAGTTCTAGGAGCGGGAGAAGGCGAGCAGTACTTC

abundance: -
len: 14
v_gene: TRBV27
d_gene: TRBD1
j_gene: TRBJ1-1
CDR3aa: CASSSTGGHTEAFF
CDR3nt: TGTGCCAGCAGTTCGACAGGGGGCCACACTGAAGCTTTCTTT

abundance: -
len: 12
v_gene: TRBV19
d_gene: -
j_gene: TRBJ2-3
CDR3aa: CASSGSTDTQYF
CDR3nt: TGTGCCAGTAGCGGGAGCACAGATACGCAGTATTTT

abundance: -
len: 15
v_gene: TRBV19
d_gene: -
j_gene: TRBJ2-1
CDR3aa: CASGVGGGYYNEQFF
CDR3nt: TGTGCCAGTGGCGTCGGGGGCGGATACTACAATGAGCAGTTCTTC

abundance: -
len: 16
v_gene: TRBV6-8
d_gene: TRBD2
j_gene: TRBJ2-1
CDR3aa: CASRYGLAGVRNEQFF
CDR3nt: TGTGCCAGCAGATATGGACTAGCGGGAGTGCGGAATGAGCAGTTCTTC

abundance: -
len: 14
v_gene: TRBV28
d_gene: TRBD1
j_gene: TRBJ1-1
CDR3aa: CASSSTGGGTEAFF
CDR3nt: TGTGCCAGCAGCTCGACAGGGGGCGGAACTGAAGCTTTCTTT

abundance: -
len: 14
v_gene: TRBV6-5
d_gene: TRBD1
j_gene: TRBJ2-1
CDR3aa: CASSGTEGYNEQFF
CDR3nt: TGTGCCAGCAGTGGGACAGAGGGCTACAATGAGCAGTTCTTC

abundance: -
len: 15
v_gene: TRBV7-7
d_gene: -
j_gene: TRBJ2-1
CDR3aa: CASSLEVGANNEQFF
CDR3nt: TGTGCCAGCAGCTTAGAAGTCGGGGCGAACAATGAGCAGTTCTTC

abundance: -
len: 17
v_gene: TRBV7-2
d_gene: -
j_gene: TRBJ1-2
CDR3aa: CASSLVLVGISPYGYTF
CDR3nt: TGTGCCAGCAGCTTAGTCCTAGTCGGGATCTCTCCCTATGGCTACACCTTC

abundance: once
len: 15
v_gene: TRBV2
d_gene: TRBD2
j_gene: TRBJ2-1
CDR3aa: CASSGLAGAYNEQFF
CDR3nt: TGTGCCAGCAGTGGTCTAGCGGGAGCCTACAATGAGCAGTTCTTC

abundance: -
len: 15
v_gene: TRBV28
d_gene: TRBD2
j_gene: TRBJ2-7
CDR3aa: CASRSRTSGPYEQYF
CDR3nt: TGTGCCAGCAGAAGTCGGACTAGCGGTCCCTACGAGCAGTACTTC

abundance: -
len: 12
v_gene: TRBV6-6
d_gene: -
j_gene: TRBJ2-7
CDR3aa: CASSYGRAEQYF
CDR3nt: TGTGCCAGCAGTTACGGACGAGCCGAGCAGTACTTC

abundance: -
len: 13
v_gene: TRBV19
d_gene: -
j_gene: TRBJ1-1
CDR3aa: CASQPKSFTEAFF
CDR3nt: TGTGCCAGCCAACCTAAAAGTTTCACTGAAGCTTTCTTT

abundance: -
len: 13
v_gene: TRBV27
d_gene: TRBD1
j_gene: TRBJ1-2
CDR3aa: CASSDRGFDGYTF
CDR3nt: TGTGCCAGCAGTGACAGGGGTTTCGATGGCTACACCTTC

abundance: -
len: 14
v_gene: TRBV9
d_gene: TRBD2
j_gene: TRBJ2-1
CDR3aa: CASSVGLAINEQFF
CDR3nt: TGTGCCAGCAGCGTTGGACTAGCGATCAATGAGCAGTTCTTC

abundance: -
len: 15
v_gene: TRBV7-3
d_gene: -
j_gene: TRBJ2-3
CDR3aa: CASSLTGEKTDTQYF
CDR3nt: TGTGCCAGCAGCTTAACAGGGGAAAAGACAGATACGCAGTATTTT

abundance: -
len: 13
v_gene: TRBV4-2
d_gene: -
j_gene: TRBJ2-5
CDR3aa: CASSPGWEETQYF
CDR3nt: TGTGCCAGCAGCCCGGGCTGGGAAGAGACCCAGTACTTC

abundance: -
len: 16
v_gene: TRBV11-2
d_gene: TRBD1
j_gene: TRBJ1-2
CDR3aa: CASSLAFGQGGNGYTF
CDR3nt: TGTGCCAGCAGCTTAGCGTTCGGACAGGGGGGTAATGGCTACACCTTC

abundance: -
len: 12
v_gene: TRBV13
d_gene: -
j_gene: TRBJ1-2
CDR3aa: CATTPGNHGYTF
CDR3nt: TGTGCCACAACACCGGGAAACCATGGCTACACCTTC

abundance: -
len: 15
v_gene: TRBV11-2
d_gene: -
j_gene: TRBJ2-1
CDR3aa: CASSLGSGSYNEQFF
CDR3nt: TGTGCCAGCAGCTTAGGGAGCGGCTCCTACAATGAGCAGTTCTTC

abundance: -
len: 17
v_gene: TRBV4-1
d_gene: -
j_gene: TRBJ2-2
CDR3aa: CASSHHGQTGNTGELFF
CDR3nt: TGCGCCAGCAGCCACCATGGCCAGACAGGGAACACCGGGGAGCTGTTTTTT

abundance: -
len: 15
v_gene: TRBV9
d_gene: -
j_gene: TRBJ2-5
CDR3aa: CASSARSPMGETQYF
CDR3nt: TGTGCCAGCAGCGCCCGATCCCCCATGGGAGAGACCCAGTACTTC

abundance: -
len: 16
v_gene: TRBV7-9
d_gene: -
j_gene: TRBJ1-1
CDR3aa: CASSLTFQGEDTEAFF
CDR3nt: TGTGCCAGCAGCTTAACGTTTCAGGGTGAGGACACTGAAGCTTTCTTT

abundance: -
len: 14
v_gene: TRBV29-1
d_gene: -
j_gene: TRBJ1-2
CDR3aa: CSVEEATGGGGYTF
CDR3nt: TGCAGCGTTGAAGAAGCAACAGGCGGTGGTGGCTACACCTTC

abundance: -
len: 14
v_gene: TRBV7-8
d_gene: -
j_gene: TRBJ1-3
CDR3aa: CASLDSYSGNTIYF
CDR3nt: TGTGCCAGCCTTGACAGCTACTCTGGAAACACCATATATTTT

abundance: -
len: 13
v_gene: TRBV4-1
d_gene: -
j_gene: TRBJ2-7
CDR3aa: CASSTGPNYEQYF
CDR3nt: TGCGCCAGCAGTACTGGACCGAACTACGAGCAGTACTTC

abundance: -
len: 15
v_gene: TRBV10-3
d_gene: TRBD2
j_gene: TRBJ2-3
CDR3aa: CAISPGLAGTDTQYF
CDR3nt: TGTGCCATCAGCCCGGGACTAGCGGGGACAGATACGCAGTATTTT

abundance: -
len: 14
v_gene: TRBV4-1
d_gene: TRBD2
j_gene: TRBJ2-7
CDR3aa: CASSQSAGAYEQYF
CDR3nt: TGCGCCAGCAGCCAATCAGCGGGGGCCTACGAGCAGTACTTC

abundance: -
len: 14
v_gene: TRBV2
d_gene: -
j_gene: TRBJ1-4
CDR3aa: CASSEGGSGEKLFF
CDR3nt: TGTGCCAGCAGTGAAGGGGGGAGTGGCGAAAAACTGTTTTTT

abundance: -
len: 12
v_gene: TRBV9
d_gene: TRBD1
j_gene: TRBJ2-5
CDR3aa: CASSEGGETQYF
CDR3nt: TGTGCCAGCAGCGAAGGGGGCGAGACCCAGTACTTC

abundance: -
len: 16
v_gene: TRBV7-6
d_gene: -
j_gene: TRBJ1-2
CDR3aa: CASSHSTLYFGYGYTF
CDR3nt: TGTGCCAGCAGTCACAGCACTCTTTATTTTGGTTATGGCTACACCTTC

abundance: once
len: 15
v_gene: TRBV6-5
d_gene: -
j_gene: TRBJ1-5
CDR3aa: CASSAIWDSNQPQHF
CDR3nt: TGTGCCAGCAGTGCCATTTGGGATAGCAATCAGCCCCAGCATTTT

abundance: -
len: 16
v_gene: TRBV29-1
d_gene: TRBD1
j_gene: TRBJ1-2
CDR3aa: CSVEDHNRGSDYGYTF
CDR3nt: TGCAGCGTTGAAGATCATAACAGGGGGTCGGACTATGGCTACACCTTC

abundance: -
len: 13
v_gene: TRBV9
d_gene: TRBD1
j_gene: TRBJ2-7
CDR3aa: CASSPGQGYEQYF
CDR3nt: TGTGCCAGCAGCCCCGGACAGGGCTACGAGCAGTACTTC

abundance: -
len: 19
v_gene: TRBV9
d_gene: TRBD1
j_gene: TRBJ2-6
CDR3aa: CASSLEGGTGGPGANVLTF
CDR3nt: TGTGCCAGCAGCCTTGAAGGCGGGACAGGGGGGCCTGGGGCCAACGTCCTGACTTTC

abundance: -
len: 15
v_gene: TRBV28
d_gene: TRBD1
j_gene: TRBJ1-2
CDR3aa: CASSPPGTGNYGYTF
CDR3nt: TGTGCCAGCAGTCCCCCCGGGACAGGGAACTATGGCTACACCTTC